What follows are 13 T cell receptor beta chains derived from one specimen sequenced in a study of post-analysis software for immune sequencing data. For these TCRs, the target antigens are not known. The library was made from cDNA and included unique molecular identifiers. TCRdb re-called the PCR reads with MiXCR, one entry per CDR3 protein. The sample carries 350,000 to 450,000 distinct CDR3 sequences, around 37% recorded once. Study observations and caveats: Compared with controls, patients had more of five TRBV segments, including TRBV5-6, TRBV5-1 and TRBV20-1.

Sequenced input: blood. These receptors were collected from a girl aged 5-17 years with multiple sclerosis.

This clonotype was seen a handful of times. The rearrangement links TRBV2 to TRBJ2-1; possible D gene TRBD1, 5 bases. CDR3 size: 11 residues. Germline CDR1 reads SNHLY; CDR2 reads FYNNEI. V shed 7 bases and J shed 8 bases, with 9 bases lying between them. CDR3 sequence (DNA): TGTGCCAGCAACCAGGGCGATGAGCAGTTCTTC. It encodes CASNQGDEQFF.

Comments on this clonotype: An end of the junction does not agree with germline; a read error may underlie this. V is TRBV20-1 and J is TRBJ1-2, with 11 bases identical to TRBD1. CDR1 DFQATT and CDR2 SNEGSKA come from the germline V gene (reference sequence). This CDR3 is 18 amino acids long. The CDR3 spells CSAPFLGQGAPLHYGHTF. CDR3 DNA: TGCAGTGCTCCCTTCCTCGGACAGGGGGCGCCCCTCCACTATGGCCACACCTTC.

Of note for this clonotype: A much larger clonotype is one base distant, so this may be a read error. V and J are TRBV5-1 and TRBJ2-5; D gene uncertain. The germline V gene has CDR1 SGHRS and CDR2 YFSETQ. The CDR3 has 12 amino acids. V lost 0 bases, J lost 3 bases, and 3 bases lay in between. The CDR3 spells CASSLEKETQYF. The DNA of the CDR3 is TGCGCCAGCAGCTTGGAAAAAGAGACCCAGTACTTC.

The chain is built from TRBV10-3 and TRBJ1-2; D not resolved. This CDR3 has 12 amino acids. Germline CDR1 is ENHRY and CDR2 is SYGVKD. V was trimmed by 3 bases and J by 4 bases, leaving 6 bases between them. Written as DNA, the CDR3 is TGTGCCATCAGTGACGAGGGCTATGGCTACACCTTC. Its translation: CAISDEGYGYTF.

The genes are TRBV7-2 and TRBJ2-1; 12 bases match TRBD1. After removal of 5 bases from V and 9 bases from J, the junction contained 11 bases not matched to a gene. CDR1 SGHTA and CDR2 FQGNSA come from the germline V gene. CDR3 size: 16 residues. CDR3 in DNA: TGTGCCAGCAGCAAACACCGGGACAGGGGGCGCGGTGAGCAGTTCTTC. It specifies CASSKHRDRGRGEQFF.

This clonotype was counted only a few times. The gene calls are TRBV20-1 and TRBJ1-2; D perhaps matches TRBD1 (6 bases). This CDR3 region has 13 residues. The germline CDR1 and CDR2 sequences are DFQATT and SNEGSKA (reference sequence). Trimming cost V 2 bases and J 4 bases, with 11 bases left between them. The DNA of the CDR3 is TGCAGTGCTAGAAAACAGGGAGTCTATGGCTACACCTTC. This translates into CSARKQGVYGYTF.

The CDR3 DNA follows: TGTGCCAGCAGCCAAGTTTGGGGCAATGAGCAGTTCTTC. Its translation is CASSQVWGNEQFF. The J gene is TRBJ2-1, the V gene TRBV14; no reliable D call. Looked up from germline, CDR1 is SGHDN and CDR2 is FVKESK. The CDR3 has 13 amino acids. Trimming stripped 1 base from V and 6 bases from J, with 7 bases between.

This clonotype was detected many times. This chain links TRBV10-3 with TRBJ2-7; D gene ambiguous. Germline V gene data show CDR1 as ENHRY and CDR2 as SYGVKD. The ends were cut back, 5 bases at V and 3 bases at J, with 5 bases in the middle. The CDR3 is 11 residues long. CDR3 sequence (DNA): TGTGCCATCAGTCCTAACTACGAGCAGTACTTC. Its protein product is CAISPNYEQYF.

This chain links TRBV6-5 with TRBJ2-7; 9 bases match TRBD2. The V and J ends lost 7 bases and 5 bases, in that order; junction bases with no gene match: 6. Germline V gene lookup returns CDR1 MNHEY and CDR2 SVGAGI. This CDR3 is 13 amino acids long. The CDR3 DNA reads as TGTGCCAGCATGGCTAGCGGGGTCGACGAGCAGTACTTC. It yields the protein CASMASGVDEQYF.

In its sample, this clonotype was seen a few times. The gene calls are TRBV5-1 and TRBJ2-1; weak D call: TRBD1 (5 bases). CDR1 and CDR2 (germline): SGHRS, YFSETQ. This CDR3 has 13 amino acids. V lost 5 bases and J lost 7, with 13 bases in between. In DNA, the CDR3 is TGCGCCAGCAGTCTACACAGGACAAATGAGCAGTTCTTC. Protein product: CASSLHRTNEQFF. The whole variable domain, filled in from reference TRBV5-1 and TRBJ2-1, reads KAGVTQTPRYLIKTRGQQVTLSCSPISGHRSVSWYQQTPGQGLQFLFEYFSETQRNKGNFPGRFSGRQFSNSRSEMNVSTLELGDSALYLCASSLHRTNEQFFGPGTRLTVL.

This chain connects TRBV7-9 to TRBJ1-1; D gene ambiguous. The germline V gene encodes CDR1 SEHNR and CDR2 FQNEAQ (reference sequence). V lost 8 bases, J lost 7 bases, and 17 bases lay in between. The CDR3 contains 13 residues. CDR3 sequence: CASSLHPPGEAFF. In nucleotides, the CDR3 is TGTGCCAGCTCTCTACATCCACCAGGTGAAGCTTTCTTT.

CDR3 nucleotides: TGTGCCAGCAGCTTAGTGGCGGGCCCCGGGGCAGATGGCTACACCTTC. This gives the protein CASSLVAGPGADGYTF. This chain uses TRBV7-6 with TRBJ1-2; possibly TRBD1 for D (5 bases). This CDR3 region has 16 residues. From germline, CDR1 is SGHVS and CDR2 FNYEAQ. The germline V and J ends were trimmed by 1 base and 6 bases, with 18 bases remaining between them.

The gene calls are TRBV7-9 and TRBJ1-1, with D possibly TRBD1 on 5 matching bases. The germline V and J ends were trimmed by 5 bases and 0 bases, with 13 bases remaining between them. Germline CDR1 reads SEHNR; CDR2 reads FQNEAQ (reference sequence). There are 15 residues in the CDR3. The CDR3 protein is CASSRPGLLNTEAFF. CDR3 bases: TGTGCCAGCAGCAGACCGGGACTGTTGAACACTGAAGCTTTCTTT.